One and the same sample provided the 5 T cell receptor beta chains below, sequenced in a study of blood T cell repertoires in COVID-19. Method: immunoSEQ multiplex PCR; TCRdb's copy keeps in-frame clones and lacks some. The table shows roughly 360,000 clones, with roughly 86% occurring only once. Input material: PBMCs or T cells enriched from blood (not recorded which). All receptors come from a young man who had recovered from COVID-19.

The CDR3 region has the DNA TGTGCCAGCAGCCCACGGACTAGCGGGGGTACCGGGGAGCTGTTTTTT. This gives the protein CASSPRTSGGTGELFF. The chain joins TRBV5-4 to TRBJ2-2, with 13 bases fitting TRBD2. Germline V gene data show CDR1 as SGHNT and CDR2 as YYREEE (reference sequence). The trim removed 4 bases at V and 5 bases at J, leaving 5 bases unmatched. The CDR3 is 16 amino acids.

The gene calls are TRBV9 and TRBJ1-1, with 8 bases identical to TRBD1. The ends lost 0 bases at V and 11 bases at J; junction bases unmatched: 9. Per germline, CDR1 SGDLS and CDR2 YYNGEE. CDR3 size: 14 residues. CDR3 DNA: TGTGCCAGCAGCGTAGTAAGAGACAGGGGACCGGCTTTCTTT. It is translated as CASSVVRDRGPAFF.

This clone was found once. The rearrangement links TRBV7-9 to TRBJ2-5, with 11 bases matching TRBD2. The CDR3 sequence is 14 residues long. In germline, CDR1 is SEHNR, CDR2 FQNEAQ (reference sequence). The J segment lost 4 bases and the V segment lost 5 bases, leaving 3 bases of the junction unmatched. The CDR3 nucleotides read TGTGCCAGCAGCATTACTAGCGGGGGAGAGACCCAGTACTTC. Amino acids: CASSITSGGETQYF.

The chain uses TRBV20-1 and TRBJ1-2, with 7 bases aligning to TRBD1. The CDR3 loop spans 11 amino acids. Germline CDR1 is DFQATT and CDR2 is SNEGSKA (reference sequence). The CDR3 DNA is TGCGGGGGGACAGCCAACTATGGCTACACCTTC. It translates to CGGTANYGYTF.

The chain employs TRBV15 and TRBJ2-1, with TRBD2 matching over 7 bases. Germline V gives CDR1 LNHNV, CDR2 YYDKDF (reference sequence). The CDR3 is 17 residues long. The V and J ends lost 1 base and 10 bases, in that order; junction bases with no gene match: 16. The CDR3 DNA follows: TGTGCCACCAGCAGAGGAGTTATCGGGGGGAATCTCGGGGAGCAGTTCTTC. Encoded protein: CATSRGVIGGNLGEQFF.